This T cell receptor beta chain originates from a study of blood T cells in healthy people across ages. Findings and caveats of the study: Correlation between TCR beta diversity and naive T cell percentage was strong.

Of note for this clonotype: Its specificity is not known.

There are 13 residues in the CDR3. Trimming took 6 bases from V and 6 from J, leaving 14 bases between them. CDR1 MDHEN and CDR2 SYDVKM come from the germline V gene. The sample, around 10 milliliters of peripheral blood, was drawn from each donor. Primed by a sample-barcoded 5' primer and a J-beta primer mix, a second PCR proceeded for about 6 to 12 cycles. MiXCR, applied by TCRdb to the 5' RACE reads, yields one record per CDR3 protein. The profile covers some 1.5 million distinct CDR3 sequences, with about 28% appearing a single time and 7% to 9% taken by the ten largest. This TCR was sampled from a woman under 40 in good health. V usage is TRBV28 and J usage is TRBJ1-1, with D hard to call. Sequencing was done on a sample of blood. CDR3 sequence: CASRVSASPEAFF. CDR3 nucleotide sequence: TGTGCCAGCAGAGTTTCAGCGTCGCCTGAAGCTTTCTTT.